A selection of T cell receptor beta chains follows, all from one sample in a study of T cell responses to AZD1222 COVID-19 vaccine. TCRdb's copy holds only in-frame clones and misses some; the assay was immunoSEQ multiplex PCR. This repertoire shows approximately 120,000 clones, roughly 84% found once; its top ten account for approximately 19%. Source: peripheral blood, taken on day 0 of AZD1222 vaccination. The receptors shown here come from an adult in good health. The conserved cysteine and the conserved F or W are not part of the CDR3 here.

j_call: TRBJ2-2
v_call: TRBV24-1
cdr3_aa: ATSDLLPGTSGRVNTGELF

j_call: TRBJ1-6
v_call: TRBV6-1
cdr3_aa: ASSVRGADYNSPLH

j_call: TRBJ1-6
v_call: TRBV30
cdr3_aa: AWQGPASNSPLH

j_call: TRBJ1-2
v_call: TRBV30
cdr3_aa: AWSKGDGYGYT

j_call: TRBJ2-3
v_call: TRBV9
cdr3_aa: ASSVYLDSTDTQY

j_call: TRBJ2-1
v_call: TRBV9
cdr3_aa: ASSVGSVTGGNEQF

j_call: TRBJ2-7
v_call: TRBV4-3
cdr3_aa: ASSQDGGLAGYEQY

j_call: TRBJ1-5
v_call: TRBV18
cdr3_aa: ASSQTGKSQPQH

j_call: TRBJ2-1
v_call: TRBV5-6
cdr3_aa: ASSFLGGRTRDNEQF

j_call: TRBJ1-5
v_call: TRBV5-8
cdr3_aa: ASSLVRISNQPQH

j_call: TRBJ1-6
v_call: TRBV30
cdr3_aa: AWMGGSSYNSPLH

j_call: TRBJ1-2
v_call: TRBV2
cdr3_aa: ASSPRGAGYT

j_call: TRBJ2-2
v_call: TRBV5-4
cdr3_aa: ASSLGGGDTGELF

j_call: TRBJ1-2
v_call: TRBV27
cdr3_aa: ASSFRKGQVGGYT

j_call: TRBJ2-3
v_call: TRBV24-1
cdr3_aa: ATSYGTSGSADTQY

j_call: TRBJ1-6
v_call: TRBV30
cdr3_aa: AWSLRQGGNSPLH

j_call: TRBJ1-6
v_call: TRBV7-2
cdr3_aa: ASSLVRGGNSPLH

j_call: TRBJ1-3
v_call: TRBV29-1
cdr3_aa: SVGQSSGNTIY

j_call: TRBJ2-3
v_call: TRBV5-1
cdr3_aa: ASSLGTGFTDTQY

j_call: TRBJ2-3
v_call: TRBV7-6
cdr3_aa: ASTLRPPRGTADTQY

j_call: TRBJ2-5
v_call: TRBV19
cdr3_aa: ASTRGTLAETQY

j_call: TRBJ1-5
v_call: TRBV7-8
cdr3_aa: ASSPRDIRRHQPQH

j_call: TRBJ1-3
v_call: TRBV5-1
cdr3_aa: ASSPAVTGNTIY

j_call: TRBJ2-2
v_call: TRBV11-3
cdr3_aa: ASSVRQGASTGELF

j_call: TRBJ1-6
v_call: TRBV2
cdr3_aa: ASRDPLGQGNSPLH

j_call: TRBJ2-1
v_call: TRBV4-3
cdr3_aa: ASSQEGRWEF